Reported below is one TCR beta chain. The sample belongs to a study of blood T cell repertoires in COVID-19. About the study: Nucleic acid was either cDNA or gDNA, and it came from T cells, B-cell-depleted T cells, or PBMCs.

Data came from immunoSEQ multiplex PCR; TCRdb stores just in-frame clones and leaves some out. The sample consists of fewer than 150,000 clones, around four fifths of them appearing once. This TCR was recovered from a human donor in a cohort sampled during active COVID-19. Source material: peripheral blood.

The chain's CDR3 is CASSLAQASPADGYTF. In nucleotides, the CDR3 is TGTGCCAGCAGCTTGGCTCAGGCCAGTCCCGCCGATGGCTACACCTTC. The V call is TRBV5-4, the J call TRBJ1-2; no firm D call. The CDR3 spans 16 residues. Germline assignment: CDR1 SGHNT and CDR2 YYREEE (reference sequence). Trimming left V 0 bases short and J 6 bases short, with 18 bases between.